Reported below is one T cell receptor beta chain. This entry comes from a study of cytomegalovirus exposure and HLA in healthy donors. V lost 3 bases to trimming and J lost 3 bases; unmatched junction nucleotides: 11. The length of the CDR3 is 16 residues. CDR1 and CDR2 (germline): SGHRS, YFSETQ. This PCR relied on a set of 60 Vbeta primers and 13 Jbeta primers. As processed by the authors: About 12 million of some 80 million unique TCR beta chains were shared, per a later count. The method was immunoSEQ multiplex PCR; TCRdb's version includes in-frame clones alone and lacks a portion of them. V and J calls and clone size are given by that table; D and trimming were obtained from the DNA. The sample has around 190,000 clones, about 77% seen once.

This receptor was obtained from a woman aged 30 to 39 in good health and CMV-seronegative. Sequencing was performed on PBMCs. The chain couples TRBV5-1 to TRBJ1-1; TRBD1 matches at 7 bases. CDR3 region: CASSSSSPTGYTEAFF. The CDR3 DNA is TGCGCCAGCAGCTCCTCCTCCCCGACAGGGTACACTGAAGCTTTCTTT. Full variable domain (rest looked up from reference TRBV5-1 and TRBJ1-1): KAGVTQTPRYLIKTRGQQVTLSCSPISGHRSVSWYQQTPGQGLQFLFEYFSETQRNKGNFPGRFSGRQFSNSRSEMNVSTLELGDSALYLCASSSSSPTGYTEAFFGQGTRLTVV.